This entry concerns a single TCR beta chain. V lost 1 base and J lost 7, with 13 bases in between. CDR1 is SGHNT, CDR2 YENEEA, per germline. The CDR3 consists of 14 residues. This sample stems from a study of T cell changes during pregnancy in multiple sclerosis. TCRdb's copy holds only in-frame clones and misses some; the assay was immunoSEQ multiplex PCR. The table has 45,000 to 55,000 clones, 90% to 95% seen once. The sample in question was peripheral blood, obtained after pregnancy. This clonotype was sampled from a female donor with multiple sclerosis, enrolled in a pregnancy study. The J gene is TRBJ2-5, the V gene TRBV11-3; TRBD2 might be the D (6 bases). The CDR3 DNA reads TGTGCCAGCAGCTTAGGGGGGGACCGTGGGACCCAGTACTTC. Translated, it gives CASSLGGDRGTQYF.